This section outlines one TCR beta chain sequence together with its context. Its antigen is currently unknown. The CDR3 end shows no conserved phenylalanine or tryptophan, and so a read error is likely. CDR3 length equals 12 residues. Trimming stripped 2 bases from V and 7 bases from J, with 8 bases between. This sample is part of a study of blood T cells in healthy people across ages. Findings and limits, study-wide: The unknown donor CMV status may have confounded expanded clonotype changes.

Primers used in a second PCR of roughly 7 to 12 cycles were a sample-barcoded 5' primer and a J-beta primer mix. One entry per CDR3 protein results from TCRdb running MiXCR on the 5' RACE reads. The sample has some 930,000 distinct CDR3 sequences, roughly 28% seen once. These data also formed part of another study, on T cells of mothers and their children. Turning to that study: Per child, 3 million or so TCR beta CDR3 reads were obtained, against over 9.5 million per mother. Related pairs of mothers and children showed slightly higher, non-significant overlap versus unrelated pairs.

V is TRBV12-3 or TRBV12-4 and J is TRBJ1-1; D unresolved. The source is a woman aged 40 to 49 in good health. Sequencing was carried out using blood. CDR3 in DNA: TGTGCCAGCAGTTTACAGGCGAATGAAGCTTTCTGT. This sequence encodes CASSLQANEAFC.